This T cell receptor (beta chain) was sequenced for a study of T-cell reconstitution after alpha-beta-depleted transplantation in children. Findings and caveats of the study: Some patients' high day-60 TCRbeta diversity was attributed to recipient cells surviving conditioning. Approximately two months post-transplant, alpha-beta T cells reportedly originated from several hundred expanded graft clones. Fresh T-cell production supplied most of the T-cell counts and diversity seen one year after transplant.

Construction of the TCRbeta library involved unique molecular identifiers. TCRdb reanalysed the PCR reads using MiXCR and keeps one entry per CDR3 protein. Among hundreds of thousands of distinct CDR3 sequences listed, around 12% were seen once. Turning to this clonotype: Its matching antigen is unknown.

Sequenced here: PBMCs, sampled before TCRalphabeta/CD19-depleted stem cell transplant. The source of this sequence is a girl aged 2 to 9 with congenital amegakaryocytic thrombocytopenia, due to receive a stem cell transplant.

CDR3 bases: TGTGCCAGCAGGGTTGACACCGGGACAGGGAACTACGAGCAGTACTTC. Encoded protein: CASRVDTGTGNYEQYF. The chain has TRBV28 and TRBJ2-7; TRBD1 agrees at 9 bases. V trimming: 6 bases; J trimming: 3 bases; junction bases outside the gene matches: 12. Germline CDR1 is MDHEN and CDR2 is SYDVKM. The CDR3 spans 16 residues. Supplemented by reference TRBV28 and TRBJ2-7, the full variable domain reads DVKVTQSSRYLVKRTGEKVFLECVQDMDHENMFWYRQDPGLGLRLIYFSYDVKMKEKGDIPEGYSVSREKKERFSLILESASTNQTSMYLCASRVDTGTGNYEQYFGPGTRLTVT.